This T cell receptor (beta chain) was profiled in a study of CD8+CD57+ T cells in acquired aplastic anemia listed by TCRdb under 2018. The study in broad terms: DNA extracted from sorted CD4+ and CD8+ cells had a mean of around 3 ug, with a range of about 0.2 to 30 ug. An average of around 10 million reads for CD4+ cells and 11 million to 12 million reads for CD8+ cells was obtained from healthy donor samples. Paper-wide results and their limitations: No significant difference in CD8+ Simpson's diversity was found between patients and healthy controls (P=0.060). Roughly 30 CD8+ CDR3 sequences were shared between patients and controls but appeared highly expressed in patients and within their immunodominant clones.

Genomic DNA served as template for TCR beta VDJ combination and CDR3 sequence profiling. TCR repertoire sequencing was run on an Illumina HiSeq 2000. Per the original workflow: Repertoire assessment relied on Simpson's diversity index, CDR3 size and DJ length profiles, and TRBV/TRBJ rearrangement plots. The most abundant DNA sequence in the deep sequencing data was taken as the immunodominant clone. CDR3 amino acid sequences were screened for sharing across subjects and were compared with published repertoires and the VDJdb database. Starting from the raw public reads, TCRdb applied fastp trimming at Q25, assembled clones with MiXCR and retained in-frame beta chains. Every distinct CDR3 protein forms one entry, paired with its most common genes and DNA. TCRdb, rather than the study authors, made the V and J calls. This sample lists 400,000 to 450,000 distinct CDR3 sequences; 65% to 80% were detected once. 4% of the sample comes from the top ten.

Comment on this clonotype: Its antigen remains undetermined. No qualities accompany the bases; no much larger clone lies one base away.

V lost 4 bases and J lost 4 bases, and the count of bases not matched to a germline gene is 6. The germline V gene sets CDR1 to SGHVS and CDR2 to FQNEAQ. The CDR3 spans 15 residues, from the cysteine through the phenylalanine. CDR3 DNA only is kept here, 45 bases in frame from base 1. TCR repertoires of sorted CD4+ and CD8+ blood T cells from severe aplastic anemia patients and healthy subjects were deep-sequenced in the study. Ficoll-Paque density gradient centrifugation was used to isolate peripheral blood mononuclear cells. Before DNA extraction, CD4+ and CD8+ T cells were sorted with FACS or magnetic beads.

The chain uses TRBV7-8 and TRBJ2-7, with TRBD1 matching 11 junction bases. The origin of this receptor is a human donor in good health, serving as a control. Sequencing input: sorted CD4+, CD8+, or CD8+CD57+ T cells (not recorded which) from PBMCs. DNA sequence: TGTGCCAGCAGCTCCCCGGACAGGGGGCGGTACGAGCAGTACTTC. It codes for CASSSPDRGRYEQYF.